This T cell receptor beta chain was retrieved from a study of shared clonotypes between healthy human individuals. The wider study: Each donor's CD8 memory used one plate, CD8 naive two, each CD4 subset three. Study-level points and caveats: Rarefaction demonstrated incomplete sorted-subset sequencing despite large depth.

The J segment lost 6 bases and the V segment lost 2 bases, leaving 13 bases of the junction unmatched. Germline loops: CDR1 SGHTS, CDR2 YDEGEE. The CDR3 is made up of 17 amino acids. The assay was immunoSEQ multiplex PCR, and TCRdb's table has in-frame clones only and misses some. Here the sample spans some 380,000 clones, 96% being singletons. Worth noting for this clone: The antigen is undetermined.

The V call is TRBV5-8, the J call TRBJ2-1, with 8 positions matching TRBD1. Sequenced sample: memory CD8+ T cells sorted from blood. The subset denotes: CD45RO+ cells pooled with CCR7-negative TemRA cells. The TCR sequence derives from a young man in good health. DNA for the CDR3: TGTGCCAGCAGCTTTAGACCCGGGACAGGATCGATCAATGAGCAGTTCTTC. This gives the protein CASSFRPGTGSINEQFF.